This T cell receptor (beta chain) was captured by sequencing in a study of a mutant IDH1 vaccine in newly diagnosed glioma. Time point in this sample: baseline, week 1 (first vaccination visit). Treatment here: pre-vaccination baseline after standard-of-care therapy. Libraries were prepared by immunoSEQ multiplex PCR; TCRdb keeps only in-frame clonotypes and omits some of them. Among about 51,000 clones listed, around 80% were seen once. Germline CDR1 reads LGHNA; CDR2 reads YSLEER. The CDR3 totals 14 residues. The ends were cut back, 4 bases at V and 3 bases at J, with 12 bases in the middle. The rearrangement uses TRBV4-3 and TRBJ1-2; perhaps TRBD1 as D (5 bases). This clonotype was obtained from a woman in her 40s with glioma. The sample consisted of PBMCs, taken from a glioma patient treated with radiotherapy, temozolomide or both. The CDR3 sequence is CASSPGEGYYGYTF. CDR3 coding DNA: TGCGCCAGCAGCCCCGGGGAGGGGTACTATGGCTACACCTTC.